The 8 T cell receptor beta chains below come from one sample, sequenced in a study of cytomegalovirus exposure and HLA in healthy donors. Primers included in the PCR were 60 Vbeta and 13 Jbeta primers. The repertoire was sequenced with immunoSEQ multiplex PCR; TCRdb's copy has only in-frame clones and lacks some. This sample has over 150,000 clones, with approximately 76% found just once. The specimen was PBMCs. These receptor sequences come from a man between 60 and 75 years old in good health and CMV-seronegative.

The chain joins TRBV7-6 to TRBJ2-7, with 8 bases matching TRBD1. The J segment lost 5 bases and the V segment lost 5 bases, leaving 8 bases of the junction unmatched. The length of the CDR3 is 14 residues. CDR1 and CDR2 (germline): SGHVS, FNYEAQ. The CDR3 DNA is TGTGCCAGCAGCCTAGGACAGGGCCCCCACGAGCAGTACTTC. The encoded protein is CASSLGQGPHEQYF.

The V and J genes are TRBV29-1 and TRBJ2-1, with TRBD2 identical over 7 bases. This CDR3 contains 15 residues. J was trimmed by 0 bases and V by 6 bases; bases with no gene match: 8. From germline, CDR1 is SQVTM and CDR2 ANQGSEA. Here the CDR3 reads CSVHPGGSSYNEQFF. Here the CDR3 DNA reads TGCAGCGTCCACCCGGGGGGAAGCTCCTACAATGAGCAGTTCTTC.

The V gene is TRBV19, the J gene TRBJ2-6; the D gene is possibly TRBD2 (5 bases). The germline V and J ends were trimmed by 5 bases and 0 bases, with 11 bases remaining between them. This CDR3 spans 16 amino acids. CDR1 is LNHDA, CDR2 SQIVND, per germline (reference sequence). The CDR3 reads CASSLGESSGANVLTF. In nucleotides, the CDR3 is TGTGCCAGTAGTTTGGGAGAGAGCTCTGGGGCCAACGTCCTGACTTTC.

The gene calls are TRBV11-2 and TRBJ1-2, with D unresolved. V gave up 1 base and J gave up 8 bases, with 11 bases separating them. Germline V CDR1 and CDR2: SGHAT, FQNNGV. The CDR3 extends over 13 amino acids. CDR3 sequence: CASSLAGSWGYTF. The CDR3 coding sequence is TGTGCCAGCAGCTTAGCGGGGTCGTGGGGCTACACCTTC.

The V gene is TRBV18, the J gene TRBJ2-1, with 12 positions matching TRBD1. Germline V CDR1 and CDR2: KGHSH, LQKENI. Unmatched junction bases numbered 1, after V lost 2 bases and J lost 5 bases. The CDR3 loop spans 15 amino acids. This chain's CDR3 is CASSPGTGGHNEQFF. In nucleotides, the CDR3 is TGTGCCAGCTCACCAGGGACAGGGGGCCACAATGAGCAGTTCTTC.

To note about this clone: Other DNA sequences in this specimen translate into the identical CDR3. V is TRBV18 and J is TRBJ1-3; possible D gene TRBD1, 6 bases. The CDR3 runs to 17 residues. Germline loops: CDR1 KGHSH, CDR2 LQKENI. V lost 2 bases to trimming and J lost 0 bases, with 14 bases between them. The CDR3 here is CASSPSPGQSSGNTIYF. CDR3 coding DNA: TGTGCCAGCTCACCATCCCCAGGACAGAGCTCTGGAAACACCATATATTTT.

The J gene is TRBJ2-7, the V gene TRBV28; 8 bases agree with TRBD1. The junction had 15 bases not matched to a gene; V was cut back by 5 bases and J by 6 bases. The germline V gene encodes CDR1 MDHEN and CDR2 SYDVKM. The CDR3 totals 16 residues. The CDR3 region has the DNA TGTGCCAGCAGTCCCTGGGCCAGGGGCAGGGGGCTCGAGCAGTACTTC. It specifies CASSPWARGRGLEQYF.

The gene calls are TRBV7-9 and TRBJ2-7; TRBD2 might be the D (5 bases). V lost 8 bases to trimming and J lost 0 bases, with 8 bases between them. The CDR3 runs to 12 residues. The germline V gene encodes CDR1 SEHNR and CDR2 FQNEAQ (reference sequence). The CDR3 DNA reads as TGTGCCAGCGGGGAGAGCTCCTACGAGCAGTACTTC. It encodes CASGESSYEQYF.